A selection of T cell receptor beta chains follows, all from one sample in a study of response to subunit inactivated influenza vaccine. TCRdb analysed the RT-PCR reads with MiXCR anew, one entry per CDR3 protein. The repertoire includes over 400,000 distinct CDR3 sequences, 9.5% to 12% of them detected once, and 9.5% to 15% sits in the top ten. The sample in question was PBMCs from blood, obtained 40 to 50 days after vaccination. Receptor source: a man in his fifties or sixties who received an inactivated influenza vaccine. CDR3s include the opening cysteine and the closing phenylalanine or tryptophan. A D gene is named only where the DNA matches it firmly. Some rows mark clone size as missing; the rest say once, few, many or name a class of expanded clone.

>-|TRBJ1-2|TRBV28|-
CASSLSFTEPLNYGYTF
TGTGCCAGCAGTTTAAGTTTCACAGAACCTCTAAACTATGGCTACACCTTC
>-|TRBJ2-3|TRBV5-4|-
CASSLDGVNKHTQYF
TGTGCCAGCAGCTTGGATGGGGTAAACAAGCATACGCAGTATTTT
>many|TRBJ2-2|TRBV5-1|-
CASSLRLGQTTGELFF
TGCGCCAGCAGCCTCCGACTCGGACAGACCACCGGGGAGCTGTTTTTT
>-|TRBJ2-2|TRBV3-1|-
CASSQEPPNTGELFF
TGTGCCAGCAGCCAAGAACCACCCAACACCGGGGAGCTGTTTTTT
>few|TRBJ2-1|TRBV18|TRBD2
CASSPVSSGNYNEQFF
TGTGCCAGCTCACCGGTCTCTAGCGGGAATTACAATGAGCAGTTCTTC
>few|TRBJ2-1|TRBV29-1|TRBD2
CSVAVGGAWDEQFF
TGCAGCGTTGCTGTCGGGGGGGCCTGGGATGAGCAGTTCTTC
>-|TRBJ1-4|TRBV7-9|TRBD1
CASSMTGGFGKLFF
TGTGCCAGCAGCATGACAGGGGGCTTTGGAAAACTGTTTTTT
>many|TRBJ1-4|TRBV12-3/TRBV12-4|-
CASSLVGATNEKLFF
TGTGCCAGCAGCCTCGTAGGCGCAACTAATGAAAAACTGTTTTTT
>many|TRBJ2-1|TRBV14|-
CASSQVYTYNEQFF
TGTGCCAGCAGCCAAGTTTACACTTACAATGAGCAGTTCTTC
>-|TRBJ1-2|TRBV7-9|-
CASSPKANYGYTF
TGTGCCAGCAGTCCCAAAGCTAACTATGGCTACACCTTC
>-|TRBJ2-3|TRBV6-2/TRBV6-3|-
CASRQTRAGDTQYF
TGTGCCAGCAGGCAAACTAGAGCGGGAGATACGCAGTATTTT
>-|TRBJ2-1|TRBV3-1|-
CASSQERRTSRFF
TGTGCCAGCAGCCAAGAGAGGCGAACTAGTCGGTTCTTC
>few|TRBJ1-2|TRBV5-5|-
CASSLELLGRGYGYTF
TGTGCCAGCAGCTTGGAGTTATTGGGCAGGGGCTATGGCTACACCTTC
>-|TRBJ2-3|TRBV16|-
CASSQSTSTDTQYF
TGTGCCAGCAGCCAATCGACTAGCACAGATACGCAGTATTTT